These 8 T cell receptor beta chains came from one sample sequenced in a study of T cell changes during pregnancy in multiple sclerosis. Produced via immunoSEQ multiplex PCR; TCRdb's table is partial and in-frame only. The sample yields 100,000 to 150,000 clones, about 94% seen once. Specimen: peripheral blood, collected before pregnancy. Receptors originate from a female donor with multiple sclerosis, enrolled in a pregnancy study.

This chain connects TRBV5-5 to TRBJ1-3, with 8 bases matching TRBD1. Germline CDR1 is SGHKS and CDR2 is YYEKEE (reference sequence). J was trimmed by 1 base and V by 6 bases; bases with no gene match: 6. The CDR3 is made up of 15 amino acids. DNA for the CDR3: TGTGCCAGCACCTCGACAGGGGAATCTGGAAACACCATATATTTT. It yields the protein CASTSTGESGNTIYF. The full variable domain, rest sourced from reference TRBV5-5 and TRBJ1-3, is DAGVTQSPTHLIKTRGQQVTLRCSPISGHKSVSWYQQVLGQGPQFIFQYYEKEERGRGNFPDRFSARQFPNYSSELNVNALLLGDSALYLCASTSTGESGNTIYFGEGSWLTVV.

This clone was seen just once. This chain connects TRBV11-2 to TRBJ2-2; 9 nucleotides line up with TRBD1. Trimming at V came to 3 bases and at J to 7 bases, leaving 6 bases not matched to a gene. The CDR3 spans 15 residues. Looked up from germline, CDR1 is SGHAT and CDR2 is FQNNGV. Written as DNA, the CDR3 is TGTGCCAGCAGCTTGGGGGACAGGGCCGACGGGGAGCTGTTTTTT. Translating it yields CASSLGDRADGELFF. The variable domain in full, with the rest retrieved from reference TRBV11-2 and TRBJ2-2, is EAGVAQSPRYKIIEKRQSVAFWCNPISGHATLYWYQQILGQGPKLLIQFQNNGVVDDSQLPKDRFSAERLKGVDSTLKIQPAKLEDSAVYLCASSLGDRADGELFFGEGSRLTVL.

This sequence joins TRBV19 and TRBJ2-3; 8 bases match TRBD1. Germline assignment: CDR1 LNHDA and CDR2 SQIVND (reference sequence). CDR3 length: 15 residues. J lost 1 base, V lost 5 bases, and 5 bases had no gene match. The CDR3: CASSRPGQGTDTQYF. The CDR3 coding sequence is TGTGCCAGTAGTCGGCCGGGACAGGGCACAGATACGCAGTATTTT.

The chain carries TRBV6-5 and TRBJ1-1; TRBD1 matches 7 bases. The CDR3 is made up of 15 amino acids. CDR1 and CDR2 (germline): MNHEY, SVGAGI. V dropped 3 bases and J dropped 0; count of bases not matched to a gene: 4. The CDR3 nucleotides read TGTGCCAGCAGTTATGGGACAGCCATGAACACTGAAGCTTTCTTT. Translated, it gives CASSYGTAMNTEAFF.

The chain combines TRBV7-2 with TRBJ1-2; maybe TRBD1 (6 bases). Between the trimmed V and J ends, which lost 5 bases and 7 bases, there was a span of 8 bases. CDR1 and CDR2 from the germline V gene are SGHTA and FQGNSA. This CDR3 is 11 amino acids long. In DNA, the CDR3 is TGTGCCAGCAGCCGAGGGGGTGGCTACACCTTC. Protein product: CASSRGGGYTF.

This clone was observed once. CDR3 sequence reads: CASSQNTGAIPEAFF. CDR3 nucleotides: TGCGCCAGCAGCCAAAACACAGGGGCCATACCTGAAGCTTTCTTT. This chain connects TRBV4-1 to TRBJ1-1; TRBD1 matches at 7 bases. The V and J ends lost 2 bases and 6 bases, in that order; junction bases with no gene match: 9. The CDR3 length is 15 residues. Germline CDR1 and CDR2: MGHRA and YSYEKL.

The V gene is TRBV14, the J gene TRBJ1-1, with 8 bases lining up with TRBD1. CDR3 length equals 17 residues. Germline V gene sequence: CDR1 SGHDN, CDR2 FVKESK. The J segment lost 2 bases and the V segment lost 4 bases, leaving 12 bases of the junction unmatched. The CDR3 region has the DNA TGTGCCAGCAGCCCCTCCGGGACAGGCAGAAAAAACACTGAAGCTTTCTTT. Its translation is CASSPSGTGRKNTEAFF. Complete variable domain (other parts from reference TRBV14 and TRBJ1-1): EAGVTQFPSHSVIEKGQTVTLRCDPISGHDNLYWYRRVMGKEIKFLLHFVKESKQDESGMPNNRFLAERTGGTYSTLKVQPAELEDSGVYFCASSPSGTGRKNTEAFFGQGTRLTVV.

As DNA, the CDR3 is TGCGCCAGCAGCTCTCGGGAGGGCCTGGGGGAGCAGTTCTTC. This translates into CASSSREGLGEQFF. The chain uses TRBV5-1 and TRBJ2-1, with TRBD2 matching over 8 bases. V lost 3 bases to trimming and J lost 10 bases; unmatched junction nucleotides: 9. The CDR3 consists of 14 residues. In germline, CDR1 is SGHRS, CDR2 YFSETQ. Filled out from reference TRBV5-1 and TRBJ2-1, the complete variable domain reads KAGVTQTPRYLIKTRGQQVTLSCSPISGHRSVSWYQQTPGQGLQFLFEYFSETQRNKGNFPGRFSGRQFSNSRSEMNVSTLELGDSALYLCASSSREGLGEQFFGPGTRLTVL.